The rows below give T cell receptor beta chains drawn from one sample of a study of CD8 T cells in Susac syndrome. TCRdb processed the immunoSEQ multiplex PCR reads anew with MiXCR; each CDR3 protein has one entry. In the table there are under 200,000 distinct CDR3 sequences, about 91% of which are singletons. The sequenced material came from CD4+ T cells from PBMCs. Every receptor here comes from a human donor with Susac syndrome. Each CDR3 is given with its conserved first and last residue. A D gene is named only where the DNA matches it firmly. Not all rows give a size; the values are once, few, many and, for expanded clones, a class.

J gene | D gene | V gene | clone size | CDR3 protein
TRBJ2-2 | . | TRBV30 | . | CAWSVGLTANTGELFF
TRBJ1-1 | . | TRBV18 | . | CASSPGAGPNTEAFF
TRBJ2-5 | TRBD1 | TRBV2 | . | CASMGQGVGTQYF
TRBJ2-2 | . | TRBV9 | . | CASSEQIGGVGELFF
TRBJ1-6 | . | TRBV20-1 | . | CSARGGTENSPLHF
TRBJ2-1 | TRBD2 | TRBV6-1 | . | CASRGLGGSGTYNEQFF
TRBJ1-2 | . | TRBV5-4 | . | CASSLSAGAQTIYGYTF
TRBJ2-1 | TRBD2 | TRBV7-9 | . | CASSLASGGPETYNEQFF
TRBJ1-2 | . | TRBV12-3/TRBV12-4 | . | CASSQNYGYTF
TRBJ2-7 | . | TRBV28 | once | CASRGERGEQYF
TRBJ1-2 | . | TRBV4-1 | . | CASSQEGSLRTVGYTF
TRBJ2-1 | . | TRBV5-1 | . | CASSLSYVSYNEQFF
TRBJ1-1 | . | TRBV20-1 | . | CSARADSLSSEAFF
TRBJ1-2 | . | TRBV19 | once | CASSIRAAGENYGYTF
TRBJ2-7 | . | TRBV5-1 | . | CASTYSPPAGGRSYEQYF
TRBJ1-2 | . | TRBV20-1 | . | CSARGGRGFTF
TRBJ1-4 | . | TRBV6-5 | . | CASSGLQGKLFF
TRBJ1-1 | . | TRBV18 | . | CASSPIGPSSQGNTEAFF
TRBJ2-2 | . | TRBV20-1 | . | CSASRGSHTGELFF
TRBJ2-2 | . | TRBV10-2 | . | CASSEVGTGELFF
TRBJ1-6 | . | TRBV5-5 | . | CASSAAGTGNSPLHF
TRBJ2-5 | . | TRBV20-1 | . | CSASIQRIQETQYF
TRBJ2-7 | . | TRBV23-1 | . | CASSQVVGAAYEQYF
TRBJ2-7 | . | TRBV4-1 | . | CASSQFRFSEQYF
TRBJ2-5 | TRBD2 | TRBV12-3/TRBV12-4 | . | CASSRGAGEETQYF
TRBJ2-5 | . | TRBV7-9 | . | CASRAQIQETQYF
TRBJ2-7 | . | TRBV2 | once | CASSEGGGGWYEQYF
TRBJ2-1 | . | TRBV28 | . | CASSLEGYEQFF
TRBJ2-6 | . | TRBV6-1 | . | CASSPRRGLRGANVLTF
TRBJ1-5 | TRBD1 | TRBV4-1 | . | CASSRQFLGGTGDQPQHF
TRBJ2-3 | . | TRBV11-2 | . | CASSPRDWDTQYF